This T cell receptor (beta chain) derives from a study of cytomegalovirus exposure and HLA in healthy donors. 60 Vbeta and 13 Jbeta primers were used in PCR. Clones were sequenced by immunoSEQ multiplex PCR, and TCRdb holds only the in-frame ones, with some missing. The sample lists 30,000 to 40,000 clones; approximately 47% were seen once. On this clone: Its antigen is still unknown.

In germline, CDR1 is DFQATT, CDR2 SNEGSKA (reference sequence). The CDR3 is 11 amino acids. Trimming took off 5 bases at V and 10 bases at J, with 14 bases between the two ends. Donors likely had unrecorded immune exposures despite being nominally healthy when sampled. General study points: As a later analysis revealed, the rate of TCR association differed by HLA locus, with DRB1 most and HLA-C fewest. High specificity and sensitivity for cytomegalovirus status were reported for the classifier. In a later analysis, productive TCRs from donors in an Asian-associated ancestry cluster reportedly carried fewer N-insertions than the cohort mean.

Material: PBMCs. This rearrangement joins TRBV20-1 to TRBJ2-5; possibly TRBD2 for D (6 bases). The source of this sequence is a woman between 45 and 65 years old in good health and CMV-seronegative. CDR3 nucleotide sequence: TGCAGTGCTCCCGAGGAGGGAAGCCAGTACTTC. It yields the protein CSAPEEGSQYF.